These 27 T cell receptor beta chains were all obtained from the same sample, sequenced in a study of blood T cell repertoires in COVID-19 (dated by TCRdb to 2019 to 2021). The library was built by means of the immunoSEQ multiplex PCR assay. Entries here come from immuneACCESS through TCRdb and include only in-frame sequences with V and J called. Some clones fail to appear in such tables; in the studies checked, an unresolved V gene covers under half of the shortfall, and the cause of the remainder is unknown. The sample profile shows about 77,000 clones; roughly nine tenths of them were found once. The top ten constitute 15% to 20% of the sample. The sample comprised peripheral blood. The receptor source for this set is a woman of 80 years or more with active or convalescent COVID-19.

V is TRBV6-2 or TRBV6-3 and J is TRBJ2-3, with a weak D call TRBD1 (6 bases). V was clipped by 5 bases and J by 5 bases, with 14 bases between them. Germline V gene sequence: CDR1 MNHEY, CDR2 SVGEGT. The CDR3 is 14 residues long. The CDR3 region has the DNA TGTGCCAGCAGTCCCGACAGGTTGAAAGATACGCAGTATTTT. This sequence encodes CASSPDRLKDTQYF.

The V call is TRBV11-3, the J call TRBJ1-2; D gene unclear. Trimming left V 1 base short and J 4 bases short, with 19 bases between. CDR1 is SGHNT and CDR2 is YENEEA in the germline V gene. This CDR3 is 17 amino acids long. Written as DNA, the CDR3 is TGTGCCAGCAGCTTAGTGGGCCCTCGCGGCGGGGTCTATGGCTACACCTTC. This codes for CASSLVGPRGGVYGYTF.

V and J are TRBV4-2 and TRBJ1-3; D unclear. Germline V gene lookup returns CDR1 LGHNA and CDR2 YNFKEQ. Trimming stripped 4 bases from V and 2 bases from J, with 12 bases between. CDR3 length equals 15 residues. The CDR3 nucleotides read TGTGCCAGCAGCCCCTCCGGTAGTGCTGGAAACACCATATATTTT. Translating it yields CASSPSGSAGNTIYF.

The CDR3 protein is CASSLGGSNQPQHF. For the CDR3, the DNA is TGTGCCAGCAGCCTCGGGGGAAGCAATCAGCCCCAGCATTTT. The chain recombines TRBV6-5 with TRBJ1-5, with D possibly being TRBD1 (5 bases). This CDR3 comprises 14 residues. The V end lost 6 bases, the J end lost 1 base, and 10 bases lay between the germline ends. Germline CDR1 reads MNHEY; CDR2 reads SVGAGI.

The rearrangement uses TRBV7-2 and TRBJ2-7; 10 bases fit TRBD1. Losses at the gene ends were 0 bases for V and 7 bases for J; bases not matched to a gene: 6. This CDR3 contains 15 residues. In germline, CDR1 is SGHTA, CDR2 FQGNSA. The CDR3 nucleotides read TGTGCCAGCAGCTTAGCGCGAGGACAGGGGGGTGAGCAGTACTTC. It yields the protein CASSLARGQGGEQYF.

This chain connects TRBV5-1 to TRBJ2-2; 8 bases match TRBD1. Germline lookup yields CDR1 SGHRS and CDR2 YFSETQ. CDR3 length equals 15 residues. The J segment lost 5 bases and the V segment lost 7 bases, leaving 10 bases of the junction unmatched. CDR3 DNA: TGCGCCAGCCTTGGGTCGGACAGGGCAACCGGGGAGCTGTTTTTT. As protein: CASLGSDRATGELFF.

The chain combines TRBV7-2 with TRBJ2-7, with a weak D call TRBD1 (5 bases). CDR1 is SGHTA and CDR2 is FQGNSA in the germline V gene. The CDR3 totals 14 residues. V lost 3 bases, J lost 6 bases, and 15 bases lay in between. The CDR3 DNA is TGTGCCAGCAGCTTCGTTGGGGCCGCCACCGAGCAGTACTTC. Translated, it gives CASSFVGAATEQYF.

This clone was observed a few times. The chain joins TRBV19 to TRBJ1-4; 12 positions agree with TRBD1. The germline gives CDR1 LNHDA, CDR2 SQIVND (reference sequence). The CDR3 has 14 residues. J was trimmed by 10 bases and V by 8 bases; bases with no gene match: 8. CDR3 loop: CASGDRGRLSKLFF. The CDR3 DNA sequence: TGTGCCAGTGGGGACAGGGGGCGCCTCTCAAAACTGTTTTTT.

The J gene is TRBJ1-2, the V gene TRBV4-1; 12 positions agree with TRBD1. J was trimmed by 6 bases and V by 4 bases; bases with no gene match: 9. Germline lookup yields CDR1 MGHRA and CDR2 YSYEKL. This CDR3 is 16 amino acids long. In nucleotides, the CDR3 is TGCGCCAGCAGCCCACCGGGACAGGGGGCGAAAGATGGCTACACCTTC. This codes for CASSPPGQGAKDGYTF.

In its sample, this clone was seen once. The chain carries TRBV7-9 and TRBJ1-2; 7 bases align to TRBD1. The V and J ends lost 5 bases and 8 bases, in that order; junction bases with no gene match: 5. CDR1 SEHNR and CDR2 FQNEAQ come from the germline V gene (reference sequence). The CDR3 has 12 residues. The chain's CDR3 is CASSARDRGYTF. The CDR3 DNA is TGTGCCAGCAGCGCCCGGGACAGAGGCTACACCTTC.

V gene TRBV6-5 combines with J gene TRBJ1-4; D uncertain. This CDR3 comprises 13 residues. Trimming pared 10 bases from V and 7 bases from J, leaving 16 bases between. Germline CDR1 is MNHEY and CDR2 is SVGAGI. The CDR3 DNA reads TGTGCCACCCGAGATCAAACGAGTGAAAAACTGTTTTTT. Its translation is CATRDQTSEKLFF.

This chain uses TRBV25-1 with TRBJ1-4; 9 nucleotides line up with TRBD1. Germline CDR1 and CDR2: MGHDK and SYGVNS. The ends lost 3 bases at V and 8 bases at J; junction bases unmatched: 7. CDR3 length equals 15 residues. CDR3 bases: TGTGCCAGCAGTGAGCCACAGGGGGCGCGGGAAAAACTGTTTTTT. Its translation is CASSEPQGAREKLFF.

This chain links TRBV12-3 or TRBV12-4 with TRBJ2-3; unclear D gene. V lost 5 bases and J lost 11, with 14 bases in between. The CDR3 is 12 residues long. CDR3 sequence (DNA): TGTGCCAGCAGTACTACTAATTTCGGGCAGTATTTT. Protein: CASSTTNFGQYF.

The rearrangement links TRBV27 to TRBJ1-5; the match to TRBD1 covers 7 bases. The trim removed 5 bases at V and 7 bases at J, leaving 11 bases unmatched. This CDR3 region has 15 residues. CDR1 is MNHEY and CDR2 is SMNVEV in the germline V gene (reference sequence). The CDR3 region has the DNA TGTGCCAGCAGTCCGCCGGGCAGGGGGAAACAGCCCCAGCATTTT. Its translation: CASSPPGRGKQPQHF.

The chain employs TRBV27 and TRBJ2-3; no clear D gene. The V end lost 2 bases, the J end lost 2 bases, and 8 bases lay between the germline ends. The CDR3 consists of 14 residues. Germline V gene lookup returns CDR1 MNHEY and CDR2 SMNVEV (reference sequence). The CDR3 sequence is CASSLGQNTDTQYF. In DNA, the CDR3 is TGTGCCAGCAGTTTAGGGCAGAACACAGATACGCAGTATTTT.

The V gene is TRBV5-1, the J gene TRBJ1-6, with D perhaps TRBD1 (5 bases). Trimming removed 4 bases from V and 7 bases from J, with 12 bases in between. The CDR3 extends over 14 amino acids. Germline CDR1 and CDR2: SGHRS and YFSETQ. The CDR3 protein is CASSGVGLNSPLHF. The CDR3 DNA follows: TGCGCCAGCAGCGGGGTGGGGCTGAATTCACCCCTCCACTTT.

This clone was seen only a few times. This chain connects TRBV28 to TRBJ1-6, with 10 positions matching TRBD1. CDR3 size: 14 residues. V was pared by 6 bases and J by 9 bases, with 5 bases of the junction left unmatched. Germline assignment: CDR1 MDHEN and CDR2 SYDVKM. The CDR3 spells CASSPDRGPSPLHF. Written as DNA, the CDR3 is TGTGCCAGCAGCCCCGACAGGGGGCCTTCACCCCTCCACTTT. The variable domain in full, completed from reference TRBV28 and TRBJ1-6, reads DVKVTQSSRYLVKRTGEKVFLECVQDMDHENMFWYRQDPGLGLRLIYFSYDVKMKEKGDIPEGYSVSREKKERFSLILESASTNQTSMYLCASSPDRGPSPLHFGNGTRLTVT.

There are a few counts of this clone. The chain employs TRBV12-3 or TRBV12-4 and TRBJ2-7; 9 bases line up with TRBD2. The CDR3 extends over 13 amino acids. J was trimmed by 5 bases and V by 6 bases; bases with no gene match: 5. The CDR3 spells CASRGTSNHEQYF. The CDR3 bases are TGTGCCAGCAGGGGGACTAGCAACCACGAGCAGTACTTC.

The CDR3 sequence is CASSQIRQGSLLMNTGELFF. CDR3 sequence (DNA): TGTGCCAGCAGCCAGATCAGACAGGGTTCCCTTCTCATGAACACCGGGGAGCTGTTTTTT. The rearrangement joins TRBV14 to TRBJ2-2; 7 nucleotides align to TRBD1. Germline CDR1 reads SGHDN; CDR2 reads FVKESK. CDR3 size: 20 residues. The J segment lost 1 base and the V segment lost 3 bases, leaving 17 bases of the junction unmatched.

This clone was recorded a few times. V usage is TRBV6-5 and J usage is TRBJ1-1; possible D gene TRBD1, 5 bases. CDR3 size: 12 residues. V lost 6 bases, J lost 4 bases, and 9 bases lay in between. CDR1 MNHEY and CDR2 SVGAGI come from the germline V gene. The CDR3 bases are TGTGCCAGCAGCCAGGGTACCACTGAAGCTTTCTTT. It specifies CASSQGTTEAFF.

For the CDR3, the DNA is TGTGCCAGCAGTCCCCTAGTAGCCCGCATCAAGTACTTC. It is translated as CASSPLVARIKYF. V usage is TRBV2 and J usage is TRBJ2-5; D is ambiguous. The CDR3 extends over 13 amino acids. V lost 5 bases and J lost 12, with 19 bases in between. Germline CDR1 reads SNHLY; CDR2 reads FYNNEI.

The rearrangement joins TRBV27 to TRBJ1-5; no clear D gene. The CDR3 consists of 15 residues. Germline CDR1 MNHEY, CDR2 SMNVEV (reference sequence). Trimming took 1 base from V and 0 from J, leaving 7 bases between them. The CDR3 DNA follows: TGTGCCAGCAGTTTATGGTCAGATAGCAATCAGCCCCAGCATTTT. Translation gives CASSLWSDSNQPQHF.

V usage is TRBV7-2 and J usage is TRBJ1-3; a possible D gene is TRBD1 (6 bases). V gave up 5 bases and J gave up 4 bases, with 15 bases separating them. CDR3 length equals 15 residues. Germline assignment: CDR1 SGHTA and CDR2 FQGNSA. The CDR3 sequence: CASSPPGARGNTIYF. In nucleotides, the CDR3 is TGTGCCAGCAGCCCCCCAGGGGCAAGGGGAAACACCATATATTTT.

The genes are TRBV18 and TRBJ1-3, with D perhaps matching TRBD1 (5 bases). Germline V gives CDR1 KGHSH, CDR2 LQKENI. V dropped 3 bases and J dropped 8 bases, with 11 bases sitting between them. The CDR3 is made up of 13 amino acids. In nucleotides, the CDR3 is TGTGCCAGCTCACCCGGGGCGGGGTACACCATATATTTT. Its translation is CASSPGAGYTIYF. The full variable domain, its missing parts supplied by reference TRBV18 and TRBJ1-3, is NAGVMQNPRHLVRRRGQEARLRCSPMKGHSHVYWYRQLPEEGLKFMVYLQKENIIDESGMPKERFSAEFPKEGPSILRIQQVVRGDSAAYFCASSPGAGYTIYFGEGSWLTVV.

The rearrangement links TRBV7-2 to TRBJ1-6; 9 bases align to TRBD1. This CDR3 spans 16 amino acids. J was trimmed by 7 bases and V by 5 bases; bases with no gene match: 9. The V gene's germline CDR1 is SGHTA and CDR2 FQGNSA. This CDR3 is CASSLTGTGRNSPLHF. The CDR3 DNA reads as TGTGCCAGCAGCCTAACGGGGACAGGGCGAAATTCACCCCTCCACTTT.

The J gene is TRBJ1-4, the V gene TRBV10-3; 8 bases are a match to TRBD1. The junction had 13 bases not matched to a gene; V was cut back by 11 bases and J by 8 bases. The CDR3 runs to 14 residues. Germline CDR1 is ENHRY and CDR2 is SYGVKD. The CDR3 region is CAPRARTGREKLFF. The DNA of the CDR3 is TGTGCCCCAAGGGCCCGGACAGGGAGGGAAAAACTGTTTTTT.

The chain joins TRBV27 to TRBJ1-5; no clear D. V was shortened by 5 bases and J by 3 bases, with 5 bases between the two germline ends. This CDR3 is 12 amino acids long. Germline V gene data show CDR1 as MNHEY and CDR2 as SMNVEV (reference sequence). The CDR3 loop is CASSTANQPQHF. Written as DNA, the CDR3 is TGTGCCAGCAGTACAGCCAATCAGCCCCAGCATTTT.